This entry concerns a single TCR beta chain. Its specificity is unknown. The germline V gene encodes CDR1 KGHSH and CDR2 LQKENI. The CDR3 spans 14 residues. Trimming cost V 4 bases and J 2 bases, with 11 bases left between them. The entry originates in a study of cytomegalovirus exposure and HLA in healthy donors. The wider study: Per a later analysis, the approximately 690 first-cohort and more than 100 validation repertoires shared one platform. Study-level findings and limits: The study found most TCR sequences rare, yet found some public TCRs in many donors.

TCRdb's copy holds only in-frame clones and misses some; the assay was immunoSEQ multiplex PCR. The table shows over 100,000 clones, with nearly 90% occurring only once. This clonotype originated in a man in his thirties or forties in good health and CMV-seronegative. What was sequenced was PBMCs. This chain links TRBV18 with TRBJ1-2; possibly TRBD1 for D (5 bases). The CDR3: CASSLRQTNYGYTF. CDR3 DNA sequence: TGTGCCAGCTCACTACGACAGACAAACTATGGCTACACCTTC.